The clone carrying this T cell receptor beta chain appeared a few times. The data were obtained in a study of identical twins. Trimming removed 2 bases from V and 1 base from J, with 11 bases in between. The CDR3 contains 16 residues. Germline values: CDR1 ENHRY, CDR2 SYGVKD. One entry per CDR3 protein results from TCRdb running MiXCR on the 5' RACE reads. The sample has 600,000 to 700,000 distinct CDR3 sequences; about 20% are singletons. The sample was also linked to a second study, of T cells expressing NK-cell markers.

The specimen sequenced was PBMCs. The gene calls are TRBV10-3 and TRBJ2-2; D assignment may be TRBD1 or TRBD2 (5 bases each). The sequence came from a woman aged 18-30 years in good health. CDR3 in amino acids: CAISEEGRLNTGELFF. As DNA, the CDR3 is TGTGCCATCAGTGAGGAGGGACGGCTGAACACCGGGGAGCTGTTTTTT.